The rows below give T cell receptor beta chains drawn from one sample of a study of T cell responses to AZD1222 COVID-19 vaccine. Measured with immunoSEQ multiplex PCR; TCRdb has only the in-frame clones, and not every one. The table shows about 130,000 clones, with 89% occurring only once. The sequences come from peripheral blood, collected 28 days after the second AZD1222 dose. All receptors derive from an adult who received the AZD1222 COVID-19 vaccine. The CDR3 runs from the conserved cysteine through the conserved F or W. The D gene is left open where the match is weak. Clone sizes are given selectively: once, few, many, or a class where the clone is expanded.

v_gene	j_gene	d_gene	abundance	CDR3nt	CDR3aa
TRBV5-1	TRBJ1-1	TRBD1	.	TGCGCCAGCAGCTGGGGACAGGGGAGAGAAGCTTTCTTT	CASSWGQGREAFF
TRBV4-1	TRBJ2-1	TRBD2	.	TGCGCCAGCAGCCTCCTACGACTAGCGCCCTACAATGAGCAGTTCTTC	CASSLLRLAPYNEQFF
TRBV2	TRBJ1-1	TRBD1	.	TGTGCCAGCAGAACGACAGGGGCCACTGAAGCTTTCTTT	CASRTTGATEAFF
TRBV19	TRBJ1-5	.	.	TGTGCCAGTAGTGCCCCTCTCAGGGCAGGCAATCAGCCCCAGCATTTT	CASSAPLRAGNQPQHF
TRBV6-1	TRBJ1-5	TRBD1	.	TGTGCCAGCAGTGTACTTTACGGGACAGGCAATCAGCCCCAGCATTTT	CASSVLYGTGNQPQHF
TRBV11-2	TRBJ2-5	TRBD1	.	TGTGCCAGCAGCCCGGGACAGCAAGCGGAGACCCAGTACTTC	CASSPGQQAETQYF
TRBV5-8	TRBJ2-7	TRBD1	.	TGTGCCAGCAGCGGCAGGACAGGGGTCAACGAGCAGTACTTC	CASSGRTGVNEQYF
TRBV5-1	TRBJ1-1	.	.	TGCGCCAGCAGCTTCCTGTCTTCAGGGAGCACTGAAGCTTTCTTT	CASSFLSSGSTEAFF
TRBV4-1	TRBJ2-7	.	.	TGCGCCAGCAGCCAAGGGCTAGGGACAACCTCCCTTTCGAGCTCCTACGAGCAGTACTTC	CASSQGLGTTSLSSSYEQYF
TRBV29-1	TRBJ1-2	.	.	TGCAGCGTTGCCAGGGCCTATGGCTACACCTTC	CSVARAYGYTF
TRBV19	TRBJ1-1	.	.	TGTGCCAGTAGTATGCGGCAGACAACGACTTTGAACACTGAAGCTTTCTTT	CASSMRQTTTLNTEAFF
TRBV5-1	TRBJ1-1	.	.	TGCGCCAGCAGTCCAGCGGGACACCCGAACACTGAAGCTTTCTTT	CASSPAGHPNTEAFF
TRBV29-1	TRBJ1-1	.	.	TGCAGCCCGGGGGGGGGCTTGAACACTGAAGCTTTCTTT	CSPGGGLNTEAFF
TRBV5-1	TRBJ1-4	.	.	TGCGCCAGCAGCGAGCTCGGTGCTAATGAAAAACTGTTTTTT	CASSELGANEKLFF
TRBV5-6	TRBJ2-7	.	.	.	CASFLWGNFYEQYF
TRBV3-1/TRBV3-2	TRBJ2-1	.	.	TGTGCCAGCAGCCAAGGAGTAGGCTATGAGCAGTTCTTC	CASSQGVGYEQFF
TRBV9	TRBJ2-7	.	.	TGTGCCAGCAGCGTGGGCTTGGAGTCCTACGAGCAGTACTTC	CASSVGLESYEQYF
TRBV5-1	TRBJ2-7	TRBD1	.	TGCGCCAGCAGCGTGGGACAGGTGGCCTCCTACGAGCAGTACTTC	CASSVGQVASYEQYF
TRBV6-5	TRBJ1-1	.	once	TGTGCCAGCAGGCTACCGGGCAACGCTGAAGCTTTCTTT	CASRLPGNAEAFF
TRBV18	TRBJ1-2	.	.	TGTGCCAGCTCACCACGGGAGGGAGATACCTATGGCTACACCTTC	CASSPREGDTYGYTF
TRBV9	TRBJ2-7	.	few	TGTGCCAGCAGCGTAGATCCCACAGCGAACGAGCAGTACTTC	CASSVDPTANEQYF
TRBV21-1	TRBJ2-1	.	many	TGTGCCAGCAGCAAAGCTCCCCACAATGAGCAGTTCTTC	CASSKAPHNEQFF
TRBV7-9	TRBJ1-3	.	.	TGTGCCAGCAGCTTAGACCCAGGCTCTGGAAACACCATATATTTT	CASSLDPGSGNTIYF
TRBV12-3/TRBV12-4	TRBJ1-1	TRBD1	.	TGTGCCAGCAGCCAGGGGGTAGGCGCTGAAGCTTTCTTT	CASSQGVGAEAFF
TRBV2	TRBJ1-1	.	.	TGTGCCAGCAGGACGATCAGTCGCCAGAACTGGGCTTTCTTT	CASRTISRQNWAFF
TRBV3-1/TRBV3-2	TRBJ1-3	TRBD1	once	TGTGCCAGCAGCAACTTAATCGGAACAGGGGCAGACACCATATATTTT	CASSNLIGTGADTIYF
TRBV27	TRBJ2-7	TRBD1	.	TGTGCCAGCAGGCGCAATCCGGGACAGGGGGCTCTCGAGCAGTACTTC	CASRRNPGQGALEQYF
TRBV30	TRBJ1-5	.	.	TGTGCCTGGACCCCGGGACCGGTGGGCAATCAGCCCCAGCATTTT	CAWTPGPVGNQPQHF
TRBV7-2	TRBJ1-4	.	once	TGTGCCAGCAGCTTACAGGGCGCAACTAATGAAAAACTGTTTTTT	CASSLQGATNEKLFF
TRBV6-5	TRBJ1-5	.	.	TGTGCCAGCAGTTACCGGGAGGGGGGGCAGCCCCAGCATTTT	CASSYREGGQPQHF
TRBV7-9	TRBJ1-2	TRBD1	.	TGTGCCAGCAGCCCAGGACAGGGGATTAACTATGGCTACACCTTC	CASSPGQGINYGYTF
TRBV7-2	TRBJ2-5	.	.	TGTGCCAGCAGCCCCCATTGGCTGCAAGAGACCCAGTACTTC	CASSPHWLQETQYF
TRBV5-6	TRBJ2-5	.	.	TGTGCCAGCAGCTTGGTAGGCGCAGGGTCCCAAGAGACCCAGTACTTC	CASSLVGAGSQETQYF
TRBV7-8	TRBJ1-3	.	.	TGTGCCAGCAGCTTAGGGGCACGGGGCTCTGGAAACACCATATATTTT	CASSLGARGSGNTIYF
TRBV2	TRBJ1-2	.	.	TGTGCCAGCAGTCCGGACGCCTTCTATGGCTACACCTTC	CASSPDAFYGYTF
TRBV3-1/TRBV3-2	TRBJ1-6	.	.	TGTGCCAGCAGTCTCTCGGGGGGAATAGATAATTCACCCCTCCACTTT	CASSLSGGIDNSPLHF
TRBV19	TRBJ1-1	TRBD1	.	TGTGCCAGTAGTAGCCTAGACAGGGGGGGCACTGAAGCTTTCTTT	CASSSLDRGGTEAFF
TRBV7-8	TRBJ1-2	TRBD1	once	TGTGCCAGCAGCTTAGGGACAGGGGGCTTCTATGGCTACACCTTC	CASSLGTGGFYGYTF
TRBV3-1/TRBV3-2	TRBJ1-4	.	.	TGTGCCAGCAGCCAAGTTGTAACTAATGAAAAACTGTTTTTT	CASSQVVTNEKLFF
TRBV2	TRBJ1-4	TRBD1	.	TGTGCCAGCAGTCTCTTGGGGCAGGGGGCTGAAAAACTGTTTTTT	CASSLLGQGAEKLFF
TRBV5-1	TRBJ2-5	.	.	TGCGCCAGCAGTTCCCAAGAGACCCAGTACTTC	CASSSQETQYF
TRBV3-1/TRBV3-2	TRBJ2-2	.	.	TGTGCCAGCAGCCTGGGCAACTCGGGCGGGGAGCTGTTTTTT	CASSLGNSGGELFF
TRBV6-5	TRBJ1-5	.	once	TGTGCCAGCACTTGGCGAGAGGGGAATCAGCCCCAGCATTTT	CASTWREGNQPQHF
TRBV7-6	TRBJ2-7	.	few	TGTGCCAGCACCCTCCAGGGGGGAGGGGGCCCCTACGAGCAGTACTTC	CASTLQGGGGPYEQYF
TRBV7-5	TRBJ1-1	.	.	TGTGCCAGAAAGAGGGGGGACCGACGTATGAACACTGAAGCTTTCTTT	CARKRGDRRMNTEAFF